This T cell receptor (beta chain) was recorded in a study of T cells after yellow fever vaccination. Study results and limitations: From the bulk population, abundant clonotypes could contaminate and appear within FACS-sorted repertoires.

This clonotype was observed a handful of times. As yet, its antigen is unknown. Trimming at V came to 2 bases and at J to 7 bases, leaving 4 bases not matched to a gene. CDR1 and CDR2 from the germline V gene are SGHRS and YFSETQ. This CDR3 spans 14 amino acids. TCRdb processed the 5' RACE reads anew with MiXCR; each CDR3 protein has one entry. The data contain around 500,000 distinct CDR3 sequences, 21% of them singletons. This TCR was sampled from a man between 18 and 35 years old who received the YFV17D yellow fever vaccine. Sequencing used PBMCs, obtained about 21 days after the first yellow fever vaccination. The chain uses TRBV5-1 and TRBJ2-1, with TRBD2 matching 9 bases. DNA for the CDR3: TGCGCCAGCAGCTTCTCTAGCGGGGCGAATGAGCAGTTCTTC. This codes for CASSFSSGANEQFF.